This T cell receptor beta chain was captured by sequencing in a study of tumor-infiltrating lymphocytes in localized non-small cell lung cancer. The CDR3 has 13 amino acids. V was pared by 4 bases and J by 5 bases, with 12 bases between. Germline assignment: CDR1 SGHRS and CDR2 YFSETQ. Data came from immunoSEQ multiplex PCR; TCRdb stores just in-frame clones and leaves some out. This sample has under 10,000 clones, with around 73% found just once. This clonotype originated in a human donor with non-small cell lung cancer. The rearrangement links TRBV5-1 to TRBJ2-5; D remains ambiguous. Sequences were obtained from uninvolved lung tissue not adjacent to the tumor. The CDR3 sequence is CASSPSPSETQYF. The CDR3 DNA reads as TGCGCCAGCAGCCCGAGTCCCTCCGAGACCCAGTACTTC.